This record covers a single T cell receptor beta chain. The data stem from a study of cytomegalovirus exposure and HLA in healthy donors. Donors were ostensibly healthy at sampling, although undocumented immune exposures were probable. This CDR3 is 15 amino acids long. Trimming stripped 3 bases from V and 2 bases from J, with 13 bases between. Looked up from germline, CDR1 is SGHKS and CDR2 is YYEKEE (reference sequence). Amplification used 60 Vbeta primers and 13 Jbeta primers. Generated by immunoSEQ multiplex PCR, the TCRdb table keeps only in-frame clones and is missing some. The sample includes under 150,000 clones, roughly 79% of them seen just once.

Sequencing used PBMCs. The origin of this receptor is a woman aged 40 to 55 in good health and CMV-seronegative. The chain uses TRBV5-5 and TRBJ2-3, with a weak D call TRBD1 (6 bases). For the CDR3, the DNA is TGTGCCAGCAGCTGGGACGGACAGTACACAGATACGCAGTATTTT. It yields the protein CASSWDGQYTDTQYF.